This T cell receptor beta chain was documented in a study of blood T cells in healthy people across ages. Study-wide points: Leaving the PBMCs unsorted stopped any conclusive comparison of naive versus antigen-experienced cells.

On this clonotype: Antigen unknown.

Primers used in a second PCR of about 7 to 11 cycles were a sample-barcoded 5' primer and a J-beta primer mix. MiXCR, run by TCRdb on the 5' RACE reads, gives a single entry per CDR3 protein. Seen here are roughly 1.6 million distinct CDR3 sequences, about 35% observed once, and the top ten hold around 10%. The CDR3 sequence is 16 residues long. The V gene lost 5 bases and the J gene lost 0 bases, with 14 bases spanning the gap. The germline CDR1 and CDR2 sequences are MGHDK and SYGVNS. The TCR was taken from a woman younger than 45 in good health. The chain carries TRBV25-1 and TRBJ2-1; D call uncertain. The sample consisted of blood. This chain's CDR3 is CASSPPNPGSYNEQFF. CDR3 bases: TGTGCCAGCAGTCCCCCGAATCCTGGCTCCTACAATGAGCAGTTCTTC.